This passage covers 16 T cell receptor beta chains from one sample sequenced in a study of cytomegalovirus exposure and HLA in healthy donors. PCR involved 60 Vbeta and 13 Jbeta primers. Profiled with immunoSEQ multiplex PCR; TCRdb holds only in-frame clones, not every one. This table holds approximately 130,000 clones, over 60% found once. Sample: PBMCs. The receptors derive from a man younger than 30 in good health and CMV-seropositive.

The rearrangement uses TRBV5-1 and TRBJ2-5, with D possibly matching TRBD1 (6 bases). The CDR3 has 13 residues. Between the trimmed V and J ends, which lost 0 bases and 5 bases, there was a span of 8 bases. Per the germline V gene, CDR1 is SGHRS and CDR2 is YFSETQ. CDR3 nucleotide sequence: TGCGCCAGCAGCTTGGACAGGGATGAGACCCAGTACTTC. This encodes CASSLDRDETQYF.

The genes are TRBV5-1 and TRBJ2-5; D is undetermined. Germline CDR1 reads SGHRS; CDR2 reads YFSETQ. The CDR3 consists of 15 residues. V dropped 1 base and J dropped 5 bases, with 15 bases sitting between them. CDR3 loop: CASSLPEVSRETQYF. As DNA, the CDR3 is TGCGCCAGCAGCTTGCCCGAGGTGAGCCGGGAGACCCAGTACTTC.

The V and J genes are TRBV6-1 and TRBJ2-5; a possible D gene is TRBD2 (5 bases). Gene TRBJ2-7 matches the end of the DNA better, so the J call may be wrong. The CDR3 sequence is 14 residues long. In germline, CDR1 is MNHNS, CDR2 SASEGT. CDR3 in DNA: TGTGCCAGCATGGCCCCGGGGTCAGTCCACGAGCAGTACTTC. Protein product: CASMAPGSVHEQYF.

The table lists this clone with a count of one. The rearrangement joins TRBV5-6 to TRBJ1-2; TRBD1 might be the D (5 bases). Germline CDR1 is SGHDT and CDR2 is YYEEEE. The CDR3 extends over 15 amino acids. V was clipped by 1 base and J by 0 bases, with 10 bases between them. CDR3 DNA: TGTGCCAGCAGCTTGCCCCCGACAGCTAACTATGGCTACACCTTC. Amino acid sequence: CASSLPPTANYGYTF.

The chain combines TRBV7-9 with TRBJ2-4; 9 bases match TRBD1. The V and J ends lost 8 bases and 7 bases, in that order; junction bases with no gene match: 15. Germline CDR1 is SEHNR and CDR2 is FQNEAQ (reference sequence). The CDR3 covers 16 residues. CDR3 bases: TGTGCCAGCGCCGCTTTACGGGACAGGGCTCCCAACATTCAGTACTTC. This encodes CASAALRDRAPNIQYF. Using reference TRBV7-9 and TRBJ2-4 for the parts outside the CDR3, the full variable domain is DTGVSQNPRHKITKRGQNVTFRCDPISEHNRLYWYRQTLGQGPEFLTYFQNEAQLEKSRLLSDRFSAERPKGSFSTLEIQRTEQGDSAMYLCASAALRDRAPNIQYFGAGTRLSVL.

Points on this clone: Germline is not matched at one junction end, which may reflect a read error. The chain couples TRBV7-9 to TRBJ2-4; TRBD2 matches at 7 bases. The germline CDR1 and CDR2 sequences are SEHNR and FQNEAQ (reference sequence). The CDR3 consists of 15 residues. CDR3 coding DNA: TGTGCCAGCAGCCACCCCATGGGAGGGGAAAACAGTCAGTACTTC. It yields the protein CASSHPMGGENSQYF.

A few counts support this clone. The chain recombines TRBV6-5 with TRBJ2-1, with 7 bases that match TRBD2. CDR3 length: 15 amino acids. CDR1 and CDR2 (germline): MNHEY, SVGAGI. V gave up 5 bases and J gave up 10 bases; unmatched junction bases: 14. CDR3 DNA sequence: TGTGCCAGCAGTCAGTTATGGGGCGGGAGTCTCGAGCAGTTCTTC. Its translation is CASSQLWGGSLEQFF.

The chain links TRBV5-1 to TRBJ2-4; TRBD1 is a possible D gene (5 bases). Germline V gene sequence: CDR1 SGHRS, CDR2 YFSETQ. V gave up 1 base and J gave up 12 bases, with 20 bases separating them. There are 15 residues in the CDR3. CDR3 loop: CASSLLTDERDSQYF. The DNA of the CDR3 is TGCGCCAGCAGCTTGCTGACGGACGAACGAGACAGTCAGTACTTC.

This clone has a handful of counts. The chain combines TRBV7-2 with TRBJ2-7; TRBD1 is a possible D gene (6 bases). Germline CDR1 SGHTA, CDR2 FQGNSA. Trimming removed 5 bases at V and 2 bases at J, with 13 bases between. This CDR3 is 14 amino acids long. Here the CDR3 reads CASSGQHGAYEQYF. CDR3 sequence (DNA): TGTGCCAGCAGCGGACAGCACGGCGCCTACGAGCAGTACTTC.

The chain uses TRBV6-1 and TRBJ1-2; D possibly corresponds to TRBD1 (6 bases). The germline V gene encodes CDR1 MNHNS and CDR2 SASEGT. There are 12 residues in the CDR3. V lost 7 bases and J lost 4, with 10 bases in between. CDR3 amino acids: CASIGTPYGYTF. CDR3 in DNA: TGTGCCAGCATTGGGACACCCTATGGCTACACCTTC.

The chain recombines TRBV4-1 with TRBJ2-3; 10 bases map to TRBD1. The germline V gene encodes CDR1 MGHRA and CDR2 YSYEKL. This CDR3 is 16 amino acids long. The ends lost 6 bases at V and 0 bases at J; junction bases unmatched: 6. The CDR3 is CASRSGQGSSTDTQYF. The CDR3, as DNA: TGCGCCAGCAGATCGGGACAGGGGTCTAGCACAGATACGCAGTATTTT.

The chain combines TRBV30 with TRBJ2-7; tentative D call: TRBD2 (7 bases). This CDR3 has 14 amino acids. CDR1 is GTSNPN, CDR2 SVGIG, per germline (reference sequence). V dropped 0 bases and J dropped 1 base, with 10 bases sitting between them. CDR3 in DNA: TGTGCCTGGAGTGTAGGGGGACTATCCTACGAGCAGTACTTC. This encodes CAWSVGGLSYEQYF.

The rearrangement links TRBV19 to TRBJ1-5; TRBD1 matches at 7 bases. Trimming at V came to 7 bases and at J to 4 bases, leaving 4 bases not matched to a gene. This CDR3 contains 13 residues. Germline V gives CDR1 LNHDA, CDR2 SQIVND (reference sequence). CDR3 sequence reads: CASIDRENQPQHF. CDR3 in DNA: TGTGCCAGTATCGACAGGGAGAATCAGCCCCAGCATTTT.

A note on this clone: Germline is not matched at one junction end, which may reflect a read error. The chain joins TRBV7-9 to TRBJ2-1, with 7 bases aligning to TRBD2. CDR1 and CDR2 from the germline V gene are SEHNR and FQNEAQ (reference sequence). The CDR3 is 16 residues long. The DNA for the CDR3 is TGTTCCAGCAGCTTAGCGCCACTAGCGAGCGACAATGAGCAGTTCTTC. This codes for CSSSLAPLASDNEQFF.

V usage is TRBV30 and J usage is TRBJ1-1; tentative D call: TRBD1 (5 bases). In germline, CDR1 is GTSNPN, CDR2 SVGIG (reference sequence). With 4 bases removed from V and 1 base from J, the gap between germline ends came to 16 bases. This CDR3 is built from 15 residues. The CDR3 here is CAWIGALVTNTEAFF. The CDR3 coding sequence is TGTGCCTGGATAGGGGCGTTGGTAACGAACACTGAAGCTTTCTTT.

This chain joins TRBV27 and TRBJ2-1, with D maybe TRBD2 (6 bases). V dropped 7 bases and J dropped 8 bases, with 21 bases sitting between them. This CDR3 has 15 residues. Germline lookup yields CDR1 MNHEY and CDR2 SMNVEV (reference sequence). The CDR3 protein is CASTIGGAGPHEQFF. CDR3 bases: TGTGCCAGCACCATTGGGGGTGCGGGGCCCCATGAGCAGTTCTTC.